Listed below are T cell receptor beta chains from one sample, sequenced in a study of T cells after yellow fever vaccination. TCRdb used MiXCR to reprocess the 5' RACE reads, holding one entry per CDR3 protein. The sample records about 320,000 distinct CDR3 sequences, 12% being singletons. Sample: CD4+ T cells sorted from PBMCs, taken 15 days after the yellow fever booster vaccination. The receptor set was obtained from a man aged 18 to 30 who received the YFV17D yellow fever vaccine. CDR3s include the opening cysteine and the closing phenylalanine or tryptophan. D genes are given only for firm matches. Clone size is stated in some rows and not others, as once, few, many or a class when expanded.

NA	TRBV7-3	NA	TRBJ2-7	CASSLSAGAERYF	TGTGCCAGCAGCTTAAGTGCGGGTGCCGAGCGGTACTTC
NA	TRBV2	NA	TRBJ1-1	CASSEGRGTEAFF	TGTGCCAGCAGTGAAGGCAGGGGCACTGAAGCTTTCTTT
few	TRBV4-2	NA	TRBJ2-4	CASSQGGSLETAKNIQYF	TGTGCCAGCAGCCAAGGCGGCTCTCTAGAGACCGCCAAAAACATTCAGTACTTC
few	TRBV5-6	NA	TRBJ1-2	CASSFTSYGYTF	TGTGCCAGCAGCTTTACGAGCTATGGCTACACCTTC
NA	TRBV6-1	NA	TRBJ1-5	CASSQDTQHF	TGTGCCAGCAGTCAGGACACCCAGCATTTT
few	TRBV5-5	NA	TRBJ2-1	CASSLAVGLSYNEQFF	TGTGCCAGCAGCTTGGCTGTGGGGCTCTCCTACAATGAGCAGTTCTTC
few	TRBV20-1	NA	TRBJ2-3	CSARDGRSDTQYF	TGCAGTGCTAGAGATGGGAGGTCAGATACGCAGTATTTT
many	TRBV5-1	NA	TRBJ1-1	CASSLAPGTTEAFF	TGCGCCAGCAGCTTGGCCCCAGGGACCACTGAAGCTTTCTTT
few	TRBV7-9	TRBD1	TRBJ1-4	CASSPQGAHEKLFF	TGTGCCAGCAGCCCTCAGGGGGCGCATGAAAAACTGTTTTTT
NA	TRBV12-3/TRBV12-4	NA	TRBJ2-4	CASRPGLAKNIQYF	TGTGCCAGCAGGCCCGGGCTAGCCAAAAACATTCAGTACTTC
many	TRBV6-6	NA	TRBJ2-7	CASSYARVGNEQYF	TGTGCCAGCAGTTACGCCAGGGTCGGGAACGAGCAGTACTTC
few	TRBV12-3/TRBV12-4	TRBD1	TRBJ1-1	CASSRTGYMNTEAFF	TGTGCCAGCAGCCGGACAGGGTATATGAACACTGAAGCTTTCTTT
few	TRBV25-1	NA	TRBJ2-3	CASSALGGTPYSTDTQYF	TGTGCCAGCAGTGCCTTAGGGGGGACACCCTATAGCACAGATACGCAGTATTTT
NA	TRBV7-2	NA	TRBJ2-5	CASSARVAGGGKETQYF	TGTGCCAGCAGCGCCCGGGTAGCCGGCGGTGGGAAAGAGACCCAGTACTTC
NA	TRBV4-2	TRBD1	TRBJ1-2	CASSQEPAGGLGGYTF	TGTGCCAGCAGCCAAGAACCGGCAGGGGGCCTCGGTGGCTACACCTTC
NA	TRBV2	TRBD1	TRBJ2-1	CASSEQGVGSEQFF	TGTGCCAGCAGTGAACAGGGGGTTGGTAGTGAGCAGTTCTTC
NA	TRBV27	NA	TRBJ1-2	CASSLSGREGYTF	TGTGCCAGCAGTTTATCCGGTAGGGAGGGCTACACCTTC
few	TRBV7-9	NA	TRBJ1-3	CASSPLNSGNTIYF	TGTGCCAGCAGCCCATTAAACTCTGGAAACACCATATATTTT
few	TRBV5-1	NA	TRBJ2-1	CASSWTASSYNEQFF	TGCGCCAGCAGCTGGACTGCCTCCTCCTACAATGAGCAGTTCTTC
few	TRBV20-1	NA	TRBJ1-6	CSTSTTYNSPLHF	TGCAGTACGAGCACAACCTATAATTCACCCCTCCACTTT
many	TRBV5-1	TRBD2	TRBJ2-3	CASSPAGHTQYF	TGCGCCAGCAGCCCAGCGGGGCATACGCAGTATTTT
NA	TRBV20-1	TRBD1	TRBJ1-1	CSAQRDSNTEAFF	TGCAGTGCGCAACGGGACAGCAACACTGAAGCTTTCTTT
NA	TRBV27	TRBD1	TRBJ2-5	CASSRRTGGLQETQYF	TGTGCCAGCAGTCGACGAACAGGGGGCCTCCAAGAGACCCAGTACTTC
NA	TRBV20-1	TRBD1	TRBJ2-7	CSARRQGDSEQYF	TGCAGTGCTAGACGACAGGGGGACTCCGAGCAGTACTTC
NA	TRBV18	NA	TRBJ1-1	CASSPRQLGMTEAFF	TGTGCCAGCTCACCACGGCAGCTGGGGATGACTGAAGCTTTCTTT
NA	TRBV4-2	TRBD1	TRBJ2-2	CASSPTGQMTGELFF	TGTGCCAGCAGCCCTACGGGACAGATGACCGGGGAGCTGTTTTTT
NA	TRBV2	NA	TRBJ1-4	CASRRNGGAEKLFF	TGTGCCAGCAGGAGGAACGGAGGGGCTGAAAAACTGTTTTTT
few	TRBV3-1	NA	TRBJ2-3	CASSQGTTALNTQYF	TGTGCCAGCAGCCAAGGGACTACAGCCTTGAATACGCAGTATTTT
many	TRBV10-2	NA	TRBJ2-7	CASSAPRLGYEQYF	TGCGCCAGCAGTGCCCCCCGTTTGGGTTACGAGCAGTACTTC
NA	TRBV6-6	NA	TRBJ1-2	CASSYVTGYTF	TGTGCCAGCAGTTACGTGACCGGCTACACCTTC
few	TRBV10-3	NA	TRBJ1-5	CAISDYSNQPQHF	TGTGCCATCAGTGACTATAGCAATCAGCCCCAGCATTTT
few	TRBV5-4	NA	TRBJ1-1	CASSLPRQTHTEAFF	TGTGCCAGCAGCTTGCCCAGGCAAACCCACACTGAAGCTTTCTTT
few	TRBV4-1	NA	TRBJ2-5	CASSQVREGETQYF	TGCGCCAGCAGCCAAGTTCGTGAGGGGGAGACCCAGTACTTC
NA	TRBV20-1	NA	TRBJ1-3	CSANRVDGNTIYF	TGCAGTGCAAACAGGGTGGATGGAAACACCATATATTTT
NA	TRBV29-1	NA	TRBJ1-1	CSVKQTNTEAFF	TGCAGCGTTAAACAAACGAACACTGAAGCTTTCTTT
few	TRBV14	NA	TRBJ1-1	CASSRQWNTEAFF	TGTGCCAGCAGCCGTCAATGGAACACTGAAGCTTTCTTT
NA	TRBV7-2	NA	TRBJ1-2	CASSLVWGDYGYTF	TGTGCCAGCAGCTTAGTCTGGGGGGACTATGGCTACACCTTC
few	TRBV20-1	TRBD1	TRBJ1-2	CSVRTTGGYNGYTF	TGCAGTGTTCGAACCACAGGGGGCTACAATGGCTACACCTTC
many	TRBV20-1	NA	TRBJ2-6	CSAPRLGILDGANVLTF	TGCAGTGCTCCAAGACTAGGCATCCTCGACGGGGCCAACGTCCTGACTTTC
many	TRBV3-1	NA	TRBJ2-5	CASSLDGRRETQYF	TGTGCCAGCAGCCTCGATGGTAGGAGGGAGACCCAGTACTTC
NA	TRBV4-1	NA	TRBJ1-2	CASSPTPGHTNYGYTF	TGCGCCAGCAGCCCTACACCGGGACATACTAACTATGGCTACACCTTC
many	TRBV5-1	NA	TRBJ2-5	CASSRTTQETQYF	TGCGCCAGCAGCAGGACTACCCAAGAGACCCAGTACTTC
few	TRBV6-5	NA	TRBJ2-7	CASSYSMGLEQYF	TGTGCCAGCAGTTACTCGATGGGGCTCGAGCAGTACTTC